This T cell receptor beta chain was recovered during a study of radiation and T cells in renal cell carcinoma. Time point denoted: blood 4 weeks post-SBRT, at nephrectomy. This sample's treatment: 15 Gy SBRT to primary tumor, nephrectomy 4 weeks later. Nephrectomy followed 15 Gy stereotactic body radiation by 4 weeks. Blood was sampled at baseline, 2 weeks and 4 weeks after SBRT. This renal cell carcinoma was of the clear cell type. The CDR3 is 13 amino acids. The germline V and J ends were trimmed by 6 bases and 3 bases, with 8 bases remaining between them. The germline gives CDR1 MNHEY, CDR2 SMNVEV (reference sequence). Assay used: immunoSEQ multiplex PCR; TCRdb lists only in-frame clones, some missing. This sample carries approximately 86,000 clones, 85% of them seen once, and the ten largest clones take around 9.4%.

This receptor was identified in a man aged 45-65 years with renal cell carcinoma. Sample: blood, taken from a patient whose treatment included radiotherapy and nephrectomy. The chain recombines TRBV27 with TRBJ2-2; D is uncertain. CDR3 in amino acids: CASRYEHTGELFF. CDR3 nucleotides: TGTGCCAGCAGGTACGAGCACACCGGGGAGCTGTTTTTT.